The 17 T cell receptor beta chains below come from one sample, sequenced in a study of control samples from healthy donors and cancer patients. Assay used: immunoSEQ multiplex PCR; TCRdb lists only in-frame clones, some missing. Among about 120,000 clones, roughly 90% were seen once, and the ten largest hold under 40%. The material sequenced was blood. These receptors originate from a man aged 50 or older in good health.

V and J are TRBV30 and TRBJ2-5, with TRBD1 as a possible D gene (6 bases). Trimming cost V 0 bases and J 5 bases, with 10 bases left between them. CDR3 size: 13 residues. CDR1 and CDR2 (germline): GTSNPN, SVGIG (reference sequence). The CDR3 DNA is TGTGCCTGGAGTGTACGTAGGGGGGAGACCCAGTACTTC. Amino acids: CAWSVRRGETQYF.

The V call is TRBV18, the J call TRBJ1-4; weak D call: TRBD1 (5 bases). Germline V gives CDR1 KGHSH, CDR2 LQKENI. The length of the CDR3 is 14 residues. V gave up 3 bases and J gave up 3 bases, with 8 bases separating them. The CDR3 sequence: CASSPGRANEKLFF. The CDR3, as DNA: TGTGCCAGCTCACCGGGACGAGCTAATGAAAAACTGTTTTTT.

The gene calls are TRBV27 and TRBJ2-3, with 10 nucleotides matching TRBD1. CDR1 is MNHEY, CDR2 SMNVEV, per germline (reference sequence). The CDR3 runs to 16 residues. V lost 6 bases, J lost 2 bases, and 8 bases stayed unmatched. Here the CDR3 DNA reads TGTGCCAGCAGGCCACGGACAGGGGGTTTCACAGATACGCAGTATTTT. It codes for CASRPRTGGFTDTQYF.

The rearrangement links TRBV6-6 to TRBJ2-5, with a weak D call TRBD2 (6 bases). CDR1 MNHNY and CDR2 SVGAGI come from the germline V gene (reference sequence). This CDR3 region has 15 residues. Trimming took off 1 base at V and 5 bases at J, with 14 bases between the two ends. The CDR3 is CASSYWRGRQETQYF. Written as DNA, the CDR3 is TGTGCCAGCAGTTACTGGCGGGGTAGGCAGGAGACCCAGTACTTC.

V usage is TRBV7-6 and J usage is TRBJ1-6; perhaps TRBD1 as D (6 bases). Germline V gene data show CDR1 as SGHVS and CDR2 as FNYEAQ. The V and J ends lost 4 bases and 9 bases respectively, with 13 bases between them. This CDR3 comprises 14 residues. CDR3 residues: CASSSGDRSSPLHF. As DNA, the CDR3 is TGTGCCAGCAGCTCAGGGGATCGGAGTTCACCCCTCCACTTT.

The chain combines TRBV25-1 with TRBJ1-1, with 8 bases aligning to TRBD1. The CDR3 spans 17 residues. V shed 6 bases, J shed 4 bases, and the junction held 16 bases outside the gene matches. Germline lookup yields CDR1 MGHDK and CDR2 SYGVNS. As DNA, the CDR3 is TGTGCCAGCAGGGCCCTGGCAGGGGGCGCCGATGGCACTGAAGCTTTCTTT. Its translation is CASRALAGGADGTEAFF. Full variable domain (rest looked up from reference TRBV25-1 and TRBJ1-1): EADIYQTPRYLVIGTGKKITLECSQTMGHDKMYWYQQDPGMELHLIHYSYGVNSTEKGDLSSESTVSRIRTEHFPLTLESARPSHTSQYLCASRALAGGADGTEAFFGQGTRLTVV.

This chain connects TRBV25-1 to TRBJ2-2; 8 positions match TRBD2. Trimming took 6 bases from V and 3 from J; bases not matched to a gene: 3. CDR1 MGHDK and CDR2 SYGVNS come from the germline V gene. CDR3 length: 14 residues. The CDR3 DNA reads TGTGCCAGCAGGAGGCGGGAGGACACCGGGGAGCTGTTTTTT. Amino acids: CASRRREDTGELFF.

A few counts support this clone. This chain joins TRBV4-1 and TRBJ2-7, with 9 bases identical to TRBD1. Germline V lookup: CDR1 MGHRA, CDR2 YSYEKL. There are 19 residues in the CDR3. V dropped 4 bases and J dropped 0; count of bases not matched to a gene: 16. The CDR3 sequence is CASSLTVSSGQGTSYEQYF. CDR3 DNA sequence: TGCGCCAGCAGCCTAACCGTTTCTAGCGGACAGGGGACCTCCTACGAGCAGTACTTC.

J is TRBJ2-3 and V is TRBV6-5, with TRBD2 identical over 9 bases. Trimming took 6 bases from V and 1 from J; bases not matched to a gene: 5. Germline V lookup: CDR1 MNHEY, CDR2 SVGAGI. The CDR3 is 15 residues long. The CDR3 nucleotides read TGTGCCAGCAGGATAGCGGGGGACCGCACAGATACGCAGTATTTT. Encoded protein: CASRIAGDRTDTQYF.

This clone was counted only a few times. V and J are TRBV7-2 and TRBJ1-2; D unresolved. Germline CDR1 SGHTA, CDR2 FQGNSA. The CDR3 has 14 residues. Trimming cost V 2 bases and J 7 bases, with 14 bases left between them. The chain's CDR3 is CASSLRSDGGGYTF. The CDR3 DNA follows: TGTGCCAGCAGCTTAAGAAGTGACGGTGGTGGCTACACCTTC.

This clone was observed a few times. The chain employs TRBV4-3 and TRBJ1-1, with D perhaps matching TRBD1 (5 bases). The CDR3 is made up of 15 amino acids. V lost 0 bases, J lost 0 bases, and 8 bases lay in between. CDR1 and CDR2 from the germline V gene are LGHNA and YSLEER. Here the CDR3 DNA reads TGCGCCAGCAGCCAAGACGGCAGGGTGAACACTGAAGCTTTCTTT. Amino acid sequence: CASSQDGRVNTEAFF.

The chain carries TRBV5-5 and TRBJ1-2, with no clear D. The CDR3 totals 15 residues. Germline-derived CDR1 and CDR2 are SGHKS and YYEKEE (reference sequence). V shed 1 base and J shed 0 bases, with 10 bases lying between them. CDR3 sequence (DNA): TGTGCCAGCAGCTTGCACATAACCCCTAACTATGGCTACACCTTC. It translates to CASSLHITPNYGYTF.

J is TRBJ2-1 and V is TRBV21-1; the listed D gene, TRBD2, was not tested against the DNA. TRBV21-1 is a recognized pseudogene. This CDR3 spans 17 amino acids. In DNA, the CDR3 is TGTGCCAGCAGCCTCCGGGGACTAGCGGGACCTTACAATGAGCAGTTCTTC. Translated: CASSLRGLAGPYNEQFF.

This clone was detected only once. The J gene is TRBJ1-1, the V gene TRBV19; D gene uncertain. CDR1 is LNHDA and CDR2 is SQIVND in the germline V gene (reference sequence). The CDR3 is made up of 13 amino acids. Trimming took off 3 bases at V and 1 base at J, with 6 bases between the two ends. CDR3 loop: CASSMGTNTEAFF. The CDR3 region has the DNA TGTGCCAGTAGTATGGGCACGAACACTGAAGCTTTCTTT.

This chain links TRBV6-1 with TRBJ1-1; D gene ambiguous. The CDR3 is 18 residues long. CDR1 MNHNS and CDR2 SASEGT come from the germline V gene. Trimming stripped 2 bases from V and 1 base from J, with 20 bases between. The CDR3 sequence is CASSELPEFYNRNTEAFF. Here the CDR3 DNA reads TGTGCCAGCAGTGAACTCCCCGAGTTTTATAACCGGAACACTGAAGCTTTCTTT.

This clone was detected once. This chain uses TRBV9 with TRBJ1-3; the D is unclear. V lost 0 bases and J lost 0, with 7 bases in between. The CDR3 is made up of 15 amino acids. Germline CDR1 is SGDLS and CDR2 is YYNGEE. CDR3: CASSVAPLSGNTIYF. CDR3 in DNA: TGTGCCAGCAGCGTAGCTCCTCTCTCTGGAAACACCATATATTTT. The full variable domain, with the rest looked up from reference TRBV9 and TRBJ1-3, is DSGVTQTPKHLITATGQRVTLRCSPRSGDLSVYWYQQSLDQGLQFLIQYYNGEERAKGNILERFSAQQFPDLHSELNLSSLELGDSALYFCASSVAPLSGNTIYFGEGSWLTVV.

This rearrangement joins TRBV27 to TRBJ2-2, with 8 bases identical to TRBD2. The V and J ends lost 1 base and 4 bases, in that order; junction bases with no gene match: 2. CDR3 length equals 15 residues. Germline V gene data show CDR1 as MNHEY and CDR2 as SMNVEV (reference sequence). The CDR3 DNA reads as TGTGCCAGCAGTTTATTTCGGGGGGGCACCGGGGAGCTGTTTTTT. Its translation is CASSLFRGGTGELFF.